Below, 3 T cell receptor beta chains from the same sample are listed, as sequenced in a study of molecular identifiers for immune sequencing clone quantification. TCRdb reprocessed the PCR reads via MiXCR and lists one record per CDR3 protein. The profile shows 300,000 to 400,000 distinct CDR3 sequences, 20% to 25% of them singletons. The sample taken for sequencing was naive CD8+ T cells from blood, with Jurkat cell RNA spiked in. Subset reported: FACS-sorted CD8+CD4-CCR7+CD45RA+ naive T cells. Receptors were obtained from a human donor in good health. Some libraries in this study had Jurkat cell RNA spiked in.

On this clonotype: This may arise from a read error, as a much more abundant clone is one base away. The chain has TRBV19 and TRBJ2-1; no firm D call. This CDR3 is built from 15 residues. Germline V gene lookup returns CDR1 LNHDA and CDR2 SQIVND (reference sequence). Trimming left V 1 base short and J 8 bases short, with 15 bases between. CDR3 nucleotides: TGTGCCAGTAGTATAGTCCTCTTAGGCGGCGATGAGCAGTTCTTC. Translating it yields CASSIVLLGGDEQFF.

This chain connects TRBV4-1 to TRBJ1-6; D might be TRBD1 (5 bases). The V gene lost 2 bases and the J gene lost 7 bases, with 9 bases spanning the gap. Looked up from germline, CDR1 is MGHRA and CDR2 is YSYEKL. The CDR3 runs 14 residues. CDR3 loop: CASSQIGGNSPLHF. CDR3 DNA: TGCGCCAGCAGCCAAATCGGGGGGAATTCACCCCTCCACTTT.

This clonotype has a count of ten or more. The chain couples TRBV20-1 to TRBJ2-7; 7 bases are shared with TRBD2. After removal of 3 bases from V and 2 bases from J, the junction contained 4 bases not matched to a gene. Germline values: CDR1 DFQATT, CDR2 SNEGSKA (reference sequence). This CDR3 comprises 13 residues. DNA of the CDR3: TGCAGTGCTAGGGGGACTACTGCCTACGAGCAGTACTTC. It yields the protein CSARGTTAYEQYF.